These 20 T cell receptor beta chains originate from one sample sequenced in a study of blood T cell repertoires in COVID-19. TCRdb keeps only in-frame clones here, not all; method: immunoSEQ multiplex PCR. The sample lists some 170,000 clones, 65% to 85% seen once, with 4.5% to 7.5% in the top ten. Material for sequencing was PBMCs or T cells enriched from blood (not recorded which). All receptors come from a man in his forties who had recovered from COVID-19.

This sequence joins TRBV7-9 and TRBJ1-1; TRBD1 aligns across 8 bases. V was pared by 8 bases and J by 1 base, with 6 bases of the junction left unmatched. The CDR3 spans 14 residues. CDR1 and CDR2 (germline): SEHNR, FQNEAQ (reference sequence). Here the CDR3 reads CASSLGQGNTEAFF. The CDR3 region has the DNA TGTGCCAGCTCATTAGGACAGGGGAACACTGAAGCTTTCTTT.

CDR3 sequence: CASSPDIREAGELFF. CDR3 DNA: TGTGCCAGCAGTCCGGACATCAGGGAGGCCGGGGAGCTGTTTTTT. The chain joins TRBV5-4 to TRBJ2-2; TRBD2 is a possible D gene (6 bases). The V end was cut by 5 bases, the J end by 6 bases, with 17 bases between. Germline V gene data show CDR1 as SGHNT and CDR2 as YYREEE (reference sequence). The CDR3 has 15 amino acids.

V is TRBV5-1 and J is TRBJ2-5; tentatively, D is TRBD1 (5 bases). The V and J ends lost 0 bases and 5 bases respectively, with 14 bases between them. CDR3 length equals 15 residues. Germline values: CDR1 SGHRS, CDR2 YFSETQ. The CDR3 is CASSLALGAVETQYF. In DNA, the CDR3 is TGCGCCAGCAGCTTGGCCCTTGGGGCGGTGGAGACCCAGTACTTC.

The chain uses TRBV6-6 and TRBJ1-6, with a weak D call TRBD1 (5 bases). The germline V gene encodes CDR1 MNHNY and CDR2 SVGAGI (reference sequence). This CDR3 is built from 14 residues. The V end lost 2 bases, the J end lost 5 bases, and 7 bases lay between the germline ends. In DNA, the CDR3 is TGTGCCAGCAGTTACAAAGGGGATAATTCACCCCTCCACTTT. Amino acid sequence: CASSYKGDNSPLHF.

The chain couples TRBV5-1 to TRBJ2-5; TRBD2 agrees at 10 bases. Trimming cost V 4 bases and J 4 bases; bases outside gene matches: 1. Germline V gene lookup returns CDR1 SGHRS and CDR2 YFSETQ. The CDR3 consists of 13 residues. The CDR3, as DNA: TGCGCCAGCAGCGCTAGCGGGGGAGAGACCCAGTACTTC. Translation gives CASSASGGETQYF. Variable domain in full (rest from reference TRBV5-1 and TRBJ2-5): KAGVTQTPRYLIKTRGQQVTLSCSPISGHRSVSWYQQTPGQGLQFLFEYFSETQRNKGNFPGRFSGRQFSNSRSEMNVSTLELGDSALYLCASSASGGETQYFGPGTRLLVL.

The chain couples TRBV7-2 to TRBJ2-7; possible D gene TRBD2, 6 bases. Germline CDR1 reads SGHTA; CDR2 reads FQGNSA. With 3 bases removed from V and 3 bases from J, the gap between germline ends came to 9 bases. The CDR3 is 13 residues long. The DNA of the CDR3 is TGTGCCAGCAGCTTTAGGAGGGACTACGAGCAGTACTTC. This encodes CASSFRRDYEQYF.

V is TRBV3-1 (or the pseudogene TRBV3-2) and J is TRBJ1-1; 7 bases line up with TRBD1. Germline V gene data show CDR1 as LGHDT and CDR2 as YNNKEL (reference sequence). V trimming: 0 bases; J trimming: 5 bases; junction bases outside the gene matches: 6. CDR3 length equals 15 residues. CDR3 DNA: TGTGCCAGCAGCCAAGATGTGACAGGGTGGACTGAAGCTTTCTTT. It translates to CASSQDVTGWTEAFF.

This clone has ten or more counts. This chain connects TRBV25-1 to TRBJ2-3; TRBD2 matches at 7 bases. CDR1 is MGHDK and CDR2 is SYGVNS in the germline V gene. The V segment lost 5 bases and the J segment 4 bases; nucleotides outside the gene matches: 18. The CDR3 is 18 amino acids. The CDR3, as DNA: TGTGCCAGCAGTCGGCAACCCCTAGGGCGGGGGATTGCAGATACGCAGTATTTT. This translates into CASSRQPLGRGIADTQYF.

The rearrangement links TRBV6-6 to TRBJ1-1; D is uncertain. V lost 6 bases, J lost 9 bases, and 11 bases lay in between. Per the germline V gene, CDR1 is MNHNY and CDR2 is SVGAGI (reference sequence). The CDR3 covers 11 residues. CDR3 amino acids: CASSTEIQAFF. The CDR3 region has the DNA TGTGCCAGCAGCACCGAGATACAAGCTTTCTTT.

V usage is TRBV3-1 (or the pseudogene TRBV3-2) and J usage is TRBJ1-1; D is possibly TRBD1 (6 bases). CDR3 size: 15 residues. The germline V gene encodes CDR1 LGHDT and CDR2 YNNKEL (reference sequence). The V end was cut by 0 bases, the J end by 5 bases, with 13 bases between. CDR3: CASSQDAGGETEAFF. DNA for the CDR3: TGTGCCAGCAGCCAAGATGCGGGGGGCGAAACTGAAGCTTTCTTT.

The chain combines TRBV19 with TRBJ2-7; 7 bases align to TRBD1. The CDR3 has 14 residues. Germline CDR1 and CDR2: LNHDA and SQIVND (reference sequence). J was trimmed by 0 bases and V by 5 bases; bases with no gene match: 4. This CDR3 reads CASSGTDSSYEQYF. In DNA form, the CDR3 reads TGTGCCAGTAGTGGGACAGATAGCTCCTACGAGCAGTACTTC.

The rearrangement links TRBV4-1 to TRBJ1-2; D ambiguous. Trimming took 0 bases from V and 9 from J, leaving 8 bases between them. The CDR3 is 12 amino acids. Germline CDR1 is MGHRA and CDR2 is YSYEKL. The CDR3: CASSQDGPRYTF. The CDR3 DNA is TGCGCCAGCAGCCAAGATGGCCCGCGCTACACCTTC.

The V gene is TRBV19, the J gene TRBJ1-2; D perhaps matches TRBD1 (5 bases). CDR1 and CDR2 (germline): LNHDA, SQIVND (reference sequence). The V gene lost 6 bases and the J gene lost 5 bases, with 10 bases spanning the gap. The CDR3 is made up of 12 amino acids. The CDR3 region is CASRQGSYGYTF. The CDR3 DNA reads TGTGCCAGTAGGCAGGGTTCGTATGGCTACACCTTC.

This CDR3 is CASSIAPPLAGGPHTGELFF. The CDR3 nucleotides read TGCGCCAGCAGCATCGCCCCTCCACTAGCGGGGGGACCTCACACCGGGGAGCTGTTTTTT. The chain recombines TRBV5-1 with TRBJ2-2; TRBD2 matches at 12 bases. V was pared by 4 bases and J by 3 bases, with 16 bases of the junction left unmatched. Germline-derived CDR1 and CDR2 are SGHRS and YFSETQ. This CDR3 is 20 amino acids long.

A few counts support this clone. The same CDR3 is also encoded by other DNA sequences in this sample. J is TRBJ2-5 and V is TRBV7-3; possible D gene TRBD2, 5 bases. This CDR3 is built from 13 residues. The germline gives CDR1 SGHTA, CDR2 FQGTGA. V gave up 5 bases and J gave up 5 bases, with 12 bases separating them. CDR3 nucleotides: TGTGCCAGCAGCCGGGATAGAGCGGAGACCCAGTACTTC. This codes for CASSRDRAETQYF.

The chain uses TRBV11-3 and TRBJ2-1; D perhaps matches TRBD2 (7 bases). V lost 1 base to trimming and J lost 5 bases, with 9 bases between them. The germline V gene has CDR1 SGHNT and CDR2 YENEEA. The CDR3 spans 14 residues. The CDR3 protein is CASSLGGGNNEQFF. CDR3 in DNA: TGTGCCAGCAGCTTAGGCGGGGGCAACAATGAGCAGTTCTTC.

This chain joins TRBV4-2 and TRBJ1-5; no clear D gene. Trimming took off 1 base at V and 6 bases at J, with 13 bases between the two ends. Germline V gene sequence: CDR1 LGHNA, CDR2 YNFKEQ. This CDR3 region has 15 residues. This CDR3 reads CASSQAPSRSQPQHF. The CDR3 nucleotides read TGTGCCAGCAGCCAAGCCCCTTCTAGAAGTCAGCCCCAGCATTTT.

The genes are TRBV7-6 and TRBJ2-1; TRBD2 matches 7 bases. The germline V gene encodes CDR1 SGHVS and CDR2 FNYEAQ. The V segment lost 5 bases and the J segment 9 bases; nucleotides outside the gene matches: 10. The CDR3 spans 14 residues. The CDR3 loop is CASSPFSGGTEQFF. CDR3 nucleotide sequence: TGTGCCAGCAGCCCCTTTTCGGGAGGTACTGAGCAGTTCTTC.

The genes are TRBV5-1 and TRBJ2-3; 14 bases map to TRBD2. Unmatched junction bases numbered 4, after V lost 0 bases and J lost 1 base. The CDR3 is 18 amino acids. Germline CDR1 reads SGHRS; CDR2 reads YFSETQ. CDR3 nucleotide sequence: TGCGCCAGCAGCTTGGGACTAGCGGGGGGGCCCGGCACAGATACGCAGTATTTT. Translating gives CASSLGLAGGPGTDTQYF. The whole variable domain, remainder taken from reference TRBV5-1 and TRBJ2-3, is KAGVTQTPRYLIKTRGQQVTLSCSPISGHRSVSWYQQTPGQGLQFLFEYFSETQRNKGNFPGRFSGRQFSNSRSEMNVSTLELGDSALYLCASSLGLAGGPGTDTQYFGPGTRLTVL.

The chain has TRBV11-2 and TRBJ2-7, with 7 bases that match TRBD2. The J segment lost 2 bases and the V segment lost 6 bases, leaving 7 bases of the junction unmatched. Per the germline V gene, CDR1 is SGHAT and CDR2 is FQNNGV. The CDR3 contains 14 residues. CDR3 sequence reads: CASSSRGTPYEQYF. The DNA of the CDR3 is TGTGCCAGCAGTTCGCGGGGGACCCCCTACGAGCAGTACTTC.